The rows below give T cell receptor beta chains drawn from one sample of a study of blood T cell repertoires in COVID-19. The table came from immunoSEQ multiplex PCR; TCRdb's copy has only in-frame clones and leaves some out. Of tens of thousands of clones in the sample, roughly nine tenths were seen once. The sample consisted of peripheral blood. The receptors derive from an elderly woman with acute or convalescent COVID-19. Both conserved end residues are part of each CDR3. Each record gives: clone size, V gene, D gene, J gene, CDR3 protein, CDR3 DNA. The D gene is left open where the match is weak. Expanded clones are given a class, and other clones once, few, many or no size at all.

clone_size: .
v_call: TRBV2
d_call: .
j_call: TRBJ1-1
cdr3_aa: CASSFDRGTEAFF
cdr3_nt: TGTGCCAGCAGTTTTGACAGAGGCACTGAAGCTTTCTTT

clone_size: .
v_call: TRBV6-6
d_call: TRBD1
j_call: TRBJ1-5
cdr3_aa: CASSIPGQGHQPQHF
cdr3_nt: TGTGCCAGCAGTATCCCGGGACAGGGTCATCAGCCCCAGCATTTT

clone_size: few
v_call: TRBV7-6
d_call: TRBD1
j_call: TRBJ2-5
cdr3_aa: CASSQGVLGSGGQETQYF
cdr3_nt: TGTGCCAGCAGCCAGGGGGTGTTAGGTTCCGGCGGCCAAGAGACCCAGTACTTC

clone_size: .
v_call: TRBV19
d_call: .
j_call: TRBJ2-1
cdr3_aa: CASSISGPLVEQFF
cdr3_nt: TGTGCCAGTAGTATTTCAGGCCCGTTGGTTGAGCAGTTCTTC

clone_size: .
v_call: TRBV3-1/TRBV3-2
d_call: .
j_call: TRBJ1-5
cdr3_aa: CASSQGRVENQPQHF
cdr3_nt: TGTGCCAGCAGCCAAGGGCGGGTAGAGAATCAGCCCCAGCATTTT

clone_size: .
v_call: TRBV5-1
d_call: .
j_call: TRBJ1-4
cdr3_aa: CASSAGPTNEKLFF
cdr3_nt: TGCGCCAGCAGCGCGGGCCCAACTAATGAAAAACTGTTTTTT

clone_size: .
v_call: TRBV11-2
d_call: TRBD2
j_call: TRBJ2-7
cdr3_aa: CASRGLKSYEQYF
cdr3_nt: TGTGCCAGCAGGGGACTAAAATCCTACGAGCAGTACTTC

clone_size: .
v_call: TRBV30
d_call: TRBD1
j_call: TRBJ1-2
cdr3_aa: CAWRARTGVGYTF
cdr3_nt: TGTGCCTGGAGGGCCCGGACAGGGGTTGGCTACACCTTC

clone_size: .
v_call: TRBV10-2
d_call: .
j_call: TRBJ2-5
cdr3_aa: CASSESRAGLAAQYF
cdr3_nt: TGCGCCAGCAGTGAGTCGAGGGCGGGGCTGGCGGCCCAGTACTTC

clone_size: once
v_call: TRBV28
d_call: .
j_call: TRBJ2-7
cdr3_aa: CASSLAGRTYEQYF
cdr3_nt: TGTGCCAGCAGTTTAGCGGGGAGGACCTACGAGCAGTACTTC

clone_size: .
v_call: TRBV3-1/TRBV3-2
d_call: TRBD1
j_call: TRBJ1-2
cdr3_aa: CASSQVFPGTDNYGYTF
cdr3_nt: TGTGCCAGCAGCCAAGTTTTCCCCGGGACAGATAACTATGGCTACACCTTC

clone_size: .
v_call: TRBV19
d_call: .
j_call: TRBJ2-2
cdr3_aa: CASSIGPSNTGELFF
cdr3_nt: TGTGCCAGTAGTATTGGCCCCTCGAACACCGGGGAGCTGTTTTTT

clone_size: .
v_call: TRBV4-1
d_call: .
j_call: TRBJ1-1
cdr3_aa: CASSQVGTRGNTEAFF
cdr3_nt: TGCGCCAGCAGCCAAGTCGGGACCAGGGGGAACACTGAAGCTTTCTTT

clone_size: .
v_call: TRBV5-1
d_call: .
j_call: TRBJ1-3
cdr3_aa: CASSLESWSSGNTIYF
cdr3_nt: TGCGCCAGCAGCTTGGAGTCCTGGAGCTCTGGAAACACCATATATTTT

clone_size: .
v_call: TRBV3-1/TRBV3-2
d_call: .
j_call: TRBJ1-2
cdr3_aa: CASSQASRDREGYTF
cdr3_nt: TGTGCCAGCAGCCAAGCGTCCAGGGATCGTGAGGGCTACACCTTC

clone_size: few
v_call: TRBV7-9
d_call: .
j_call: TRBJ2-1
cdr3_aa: CASSSRPRAEQFF
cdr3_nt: TGTGCCAGCAGCTCACGGCCGAGGGCTGAGCAGTTCTTC

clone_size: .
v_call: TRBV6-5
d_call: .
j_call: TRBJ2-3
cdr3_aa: CASRTQVGGTDTQYF
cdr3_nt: TGTGCCAGCAGGACACAGGTAGGAGGCACAGATACGCAGTATTTT

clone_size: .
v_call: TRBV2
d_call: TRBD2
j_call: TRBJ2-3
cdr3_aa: CASSKGWGGDTQYF
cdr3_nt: TGTGCCAGCAGTAAGGGCTGGGGGGGAGATACGCAGTATTTT

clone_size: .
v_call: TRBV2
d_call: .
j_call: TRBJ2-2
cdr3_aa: CASSEIGARGTGELFF
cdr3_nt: TGTGCCAGCAGTGAAATAGGGGCGCGGGGCACCGGGGAGCTGTTTTTT

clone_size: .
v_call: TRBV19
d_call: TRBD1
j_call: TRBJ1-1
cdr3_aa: CASSTRTGGNTEAFF
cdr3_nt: TGTGCCAGTAGTACCCGGACAGGGGGCAACACTGAAGCTTTCTTT

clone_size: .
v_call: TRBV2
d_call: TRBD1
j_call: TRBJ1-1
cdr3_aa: CASSESPGQTTNTEAFF
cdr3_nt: TGTGCCAGCAGTGAATCCCCGGGACAGACGACGAACACTGAAGCTTTCTTT

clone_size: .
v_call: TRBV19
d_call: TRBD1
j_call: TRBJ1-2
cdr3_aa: CASRIGGAGGNYGYTF
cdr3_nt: TGTGCCAGTAGAATAGGTGGCGCAGGGGGAAACTATGGCTACACCTTC

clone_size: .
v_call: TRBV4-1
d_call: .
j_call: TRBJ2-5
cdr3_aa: CASSQDPPGLAQETQYF
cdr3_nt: TGCGCCAGCAGCCAAGATCCCCCTGGACTGGCCCAAGAGACCCAGTACTTC

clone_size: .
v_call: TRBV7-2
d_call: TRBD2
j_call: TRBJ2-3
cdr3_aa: CASSFATSGGSNTYTQYF
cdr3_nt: TGTGCCAGCAGCTTTGCGACTAGCGGGGGGTCGAATACCTATACGCAGTATTTT

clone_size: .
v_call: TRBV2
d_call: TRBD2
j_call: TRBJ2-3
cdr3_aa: CASSALAGGGGTQYF
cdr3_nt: TGTGCCAGCAGTGCACTAGCGGGGGGAGGAGGTACGCAGTATTTT

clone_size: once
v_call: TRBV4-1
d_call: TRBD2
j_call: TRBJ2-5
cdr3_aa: CASSQDTGELAGSQETQYF
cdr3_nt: TGCGCCAGCAGCCAAGATACGGGGGAACTAGCGGGGAGCCAAGAGACCCAGTACTTC

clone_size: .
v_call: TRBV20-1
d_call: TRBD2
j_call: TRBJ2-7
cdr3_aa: CSASSTSDSYEQYF
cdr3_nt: TGCAGTGCTAGTAGTACTAGCGACTCCTACGAGCAGTACTTC

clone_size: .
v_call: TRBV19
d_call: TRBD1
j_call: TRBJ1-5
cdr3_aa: CASSMDRGQPQHF
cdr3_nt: TGTGCCAGTAGTATGGACAGGGGCCAGCCCCAGCATTTT

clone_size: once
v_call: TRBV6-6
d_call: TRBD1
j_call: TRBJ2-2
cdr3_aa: CASSYSGTGNGELFF
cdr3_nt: TGTGCCAGCAGTTACTCTGGGACAGGGAACGGGGAGCTGTTTTTT

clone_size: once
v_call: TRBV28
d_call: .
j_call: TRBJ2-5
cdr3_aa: CASSRSGYETQYF
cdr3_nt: TGTGCCAGCTCCCGTTCGGGTTATGAGACCCAGTACTTC

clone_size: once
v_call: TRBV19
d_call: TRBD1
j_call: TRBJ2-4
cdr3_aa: CASSIVSGDRATIARTKNIQYF
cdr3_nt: TGTGCCAGTAGTATTGTCAGTGGGGACAGGGCGACAATAGCTCGGACCAAAAACATTCAGTACTTC

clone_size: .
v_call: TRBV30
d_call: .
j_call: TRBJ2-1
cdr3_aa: CAWSEEGGALYNEQFF
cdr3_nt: TGTGCCTGGAGTGAGGAAGGGGGGGCCCTTTACAATGAGCAGTTCTTC

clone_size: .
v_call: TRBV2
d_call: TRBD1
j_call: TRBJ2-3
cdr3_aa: CASRDRLRTDTQYF
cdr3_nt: TGTGCCAGCAGGGACAGGTTACGCACAGATACGCAGTATTTT

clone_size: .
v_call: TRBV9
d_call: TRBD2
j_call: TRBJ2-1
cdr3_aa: CASSVARLAGVQGEQFF
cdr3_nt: TGTGCCAGCAGCGTAGCTCGGCTAGCGGGGGTCCAAGGTGAGCAGTTCTTC

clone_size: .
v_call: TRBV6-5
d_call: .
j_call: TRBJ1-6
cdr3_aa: CASSNRESNSPLHF
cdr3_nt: TGTGCCAGCAGCAACAGGGAAAGCAATTCACCCCTCCACTTT

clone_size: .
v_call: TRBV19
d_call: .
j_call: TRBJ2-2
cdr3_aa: CASRNTGGPAELFF
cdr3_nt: TGTGCCAGTAGAAATACCGGTGGGCCTGCGGAGCTGTTTTTT

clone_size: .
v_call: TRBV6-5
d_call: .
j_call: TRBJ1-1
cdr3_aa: CASSYSAGRRNTEAFF
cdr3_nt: TGTGCCAGCAGTTACTCGGCGGGTAGGAGGAACACTGAAGCTTTCTTT

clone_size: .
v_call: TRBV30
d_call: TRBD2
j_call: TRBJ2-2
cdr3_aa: CAWRKPLAGPGELFF
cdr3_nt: TGTGCCTGGAGAAAACCCCTAGCGGGGCCCGGGGAGCTGTTTTTT

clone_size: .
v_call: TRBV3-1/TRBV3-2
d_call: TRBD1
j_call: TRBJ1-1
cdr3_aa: CASSRQGPNTEAFF
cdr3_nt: TGTGCCAGCAGCCGACAGGGACCGAACACTGAAGCTTTCTTT

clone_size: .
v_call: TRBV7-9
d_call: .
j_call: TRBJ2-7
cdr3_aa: CASRVSAATYEQYF
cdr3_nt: TGTGCCAGCAGGGTCTCCGCCGCTACCTACGAGCAGTACTTC

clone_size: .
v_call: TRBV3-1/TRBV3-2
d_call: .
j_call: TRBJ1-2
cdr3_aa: CASSLRRDGYTF
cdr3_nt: TGTGCCAGCAGCCTCCGGCGGGATGGCTACACCTTC

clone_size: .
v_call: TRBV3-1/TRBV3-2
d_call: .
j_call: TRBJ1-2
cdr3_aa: CASSREGGGFYGYTF
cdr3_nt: TGTGCCAGCAGCCGTGAAGGGGGTGGATTCTATGGCTACACCTTC

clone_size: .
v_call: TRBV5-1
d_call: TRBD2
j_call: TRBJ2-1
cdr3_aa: CASSFSGGAMNEQFF
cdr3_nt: TGCGCCAGCAGCTTCAGCGGGGGGGCCATGAATGAGCAGTTCTTC

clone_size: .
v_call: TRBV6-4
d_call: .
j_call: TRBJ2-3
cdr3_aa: CASSEGGGTDTQYF
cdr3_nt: TGTGCCAGCAGTGAGGGCGGGGGCACAGATACGCAGTATTTT

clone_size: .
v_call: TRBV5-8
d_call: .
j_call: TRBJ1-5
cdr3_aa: CASSPGLGSQPQHF
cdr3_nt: TGTGCCAGCAGCCCCGGGCTCGGGAGTCAGCCCCAGCATTTT

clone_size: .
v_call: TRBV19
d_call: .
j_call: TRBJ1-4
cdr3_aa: CASSTTGSNEKLFF
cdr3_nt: TGTGCCAGTAGCACGACAGGTTCTAATGAAAAACTGTTTTTT

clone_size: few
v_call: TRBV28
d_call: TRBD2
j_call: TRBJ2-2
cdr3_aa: CASSLGRLAGNTGELFF
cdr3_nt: TGTGCCAGCAGTTTAGGACGGCTAGCGGGGAACACCGGGGAGCTGTTTTTT

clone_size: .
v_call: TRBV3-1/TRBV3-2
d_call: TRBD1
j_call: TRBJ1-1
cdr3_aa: CASSPDRVRTEAFF
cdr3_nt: TGTGCCAGCAGCCCCGACAGGGTGCGGACTGAAGCTTTCTTT

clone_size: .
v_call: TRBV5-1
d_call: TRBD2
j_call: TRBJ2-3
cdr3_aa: CASGGLSGGFTDTQYF
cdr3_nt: TGCGCCAGCGGCGGTTTGAGCGGGGGGTTCACAGATACGCAGTATTTT

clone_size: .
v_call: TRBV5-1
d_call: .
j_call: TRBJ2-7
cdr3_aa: CASSSLSGGEQYF
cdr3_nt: TGCGCCAGCAGTTCCCTCTCCGGGGGAGAGCAGTACTTC